The following is a TCR beta chain sequence with its context. This sample was taken from a study of T cell changes during pregnancy in multiple sclerosis. Using immunoSEQ multiplex PCR, the repertoire was profiled, and TCRdb retains in-frame clones only, with some absent. The sample lists 71,000 or so clones, more than 90% occurring once. With 5 bases clipped from V and 6 bases from J, the junction kept 7 bases outside the gene matches. CDR1 SGHTA and CDR2 FQGNSA come from the germline V gene. The CDR3 spans 14 residues. The V call is TRBV7-2, the J call TRBJ2-1; 7 bases fit TRBD1. This material consisted of peripheral blood, taken in the third trimester of pregnancy. This sequence originates from a female donor with multiple sclerosis, enrolled in a pregnancy study. The CDR3 nucleotides read TGTGCCAGCAGCCCTAGGACAGGTATCAATGAGCAGTTCTTC. Amino acids: CASSPRTGINEQFF.